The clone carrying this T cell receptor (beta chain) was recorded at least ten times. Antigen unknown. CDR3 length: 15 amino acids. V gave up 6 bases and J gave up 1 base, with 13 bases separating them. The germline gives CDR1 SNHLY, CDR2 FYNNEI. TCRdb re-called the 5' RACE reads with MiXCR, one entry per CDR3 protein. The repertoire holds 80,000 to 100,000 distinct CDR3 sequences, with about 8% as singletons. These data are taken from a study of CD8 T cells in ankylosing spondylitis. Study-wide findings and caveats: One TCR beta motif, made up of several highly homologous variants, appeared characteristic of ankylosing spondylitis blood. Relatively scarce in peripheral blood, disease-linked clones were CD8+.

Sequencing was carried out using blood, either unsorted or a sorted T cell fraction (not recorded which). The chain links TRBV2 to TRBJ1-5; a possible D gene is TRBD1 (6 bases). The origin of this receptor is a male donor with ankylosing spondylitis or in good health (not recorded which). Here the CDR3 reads CASSDIQGSNQPQHF. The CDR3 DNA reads TGTGCCAGCAGCGATATACAGGGAAGCAATCAGCCCCAGCATTTT.